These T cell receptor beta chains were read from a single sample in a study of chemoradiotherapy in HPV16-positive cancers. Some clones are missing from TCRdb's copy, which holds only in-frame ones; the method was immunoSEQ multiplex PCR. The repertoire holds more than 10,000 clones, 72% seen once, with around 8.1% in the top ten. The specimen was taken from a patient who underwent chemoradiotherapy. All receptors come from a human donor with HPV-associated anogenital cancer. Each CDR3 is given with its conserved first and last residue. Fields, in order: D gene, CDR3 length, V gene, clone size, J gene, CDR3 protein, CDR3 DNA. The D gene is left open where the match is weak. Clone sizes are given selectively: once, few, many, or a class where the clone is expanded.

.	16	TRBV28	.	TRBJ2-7	CASSSGMWGVSYEQYF	TGTGCCAGCAGTTCCGGGATGTGGGGGGTCTCCTACGAGCAGTACTTC
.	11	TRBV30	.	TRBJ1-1	CAWGKNTEAFF	TGTGCCTGGGGGAAAAACACTGAAGCTTTCTTT
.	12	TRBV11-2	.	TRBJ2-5	CASSLDLETQYF	TGTGCCAGCAGCTTAGATCTTGAGACCCAGTACTTC
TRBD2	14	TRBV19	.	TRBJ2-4	CASSPRGGKNIQYF	TGTGCCAGTAGTCCCCGGGGGGGTAAAAACATTCAGTACTTC
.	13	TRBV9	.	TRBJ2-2	CASSVSWTGELFF	TGTGCCAGCAGCGTTAGCTGGACCGGGGAGCTGTTTTTT
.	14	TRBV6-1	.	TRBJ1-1	CASSEVRVGTEAFF	TGTGCCAGCAGTGAAGTCCGGGTTGGCACTGAAGCTTTCTTT
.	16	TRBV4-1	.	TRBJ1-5	CASSATDRNSNQPQHF	TGCGCCAGCAGCGCTACCGACAGAAATAGCAATCAGCCCCAGCATTTT
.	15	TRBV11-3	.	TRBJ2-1	CASSVGGPSDNEQFF	TGTGCCAGCAGCGTCGGTGGTCCTTCGGACAATGAGCAGTTCTTC
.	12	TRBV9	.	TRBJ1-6	CASSVEGSPLHF	TGTGCCAGCAGCGTAGAGGGTTCACCCCTCCACTTT
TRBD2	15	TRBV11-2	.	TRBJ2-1	CASSLVAGGPFEQFF	TGTGCCAGCAGCTTAGTAGCGGGAGGGCCTTTTGAGCAGTTCTTC
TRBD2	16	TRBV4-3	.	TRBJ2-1	CASSPGLAGVYNEQFF	TGCGCCAGCAGCCCGGGACTAGCGGGAGTCTACAATGAGCAGTTCTTC
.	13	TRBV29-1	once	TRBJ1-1	CSVVRASNTEAFF	TGCAGCGTTGTGAGGGCCAGTAACACTGAAGCTTTCTTT
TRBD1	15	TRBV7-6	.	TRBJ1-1	CASSLAGQMNTEAFF	TGTGCCAGCAGCTTAGCGGGACAGATGAACACTGAAGCTTTCTTT
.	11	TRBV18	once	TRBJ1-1	CASSPGREAFF	TGTGCCAGCTCACCCGGGCGAGAAGCTTTCTTT
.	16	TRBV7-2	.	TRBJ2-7	CASSLEGALNSYEQYF	TGTGCCAGCAGCTTAGAAGGGGCTTTGAACTCCTACGAGCAGTACTTC
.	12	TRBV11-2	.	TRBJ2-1	CASSPLGNEQFF	TGTGCCAGCAGCCCCCTGGGGAATGAGCAGTTCTTC
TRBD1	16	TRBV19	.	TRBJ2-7	CASSPTVTGGGYEQYF	TGTGCCAGTAGTCCGACCGTGACAGGGGGCGGTTACGAGCAGTACTTC
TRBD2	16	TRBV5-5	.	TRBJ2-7	CASSPGAGGASYEQYF	TGTGCCAGCAGTCCCGGCGCGGGGGGGGCCTCCTACGAGCAGTACTTC
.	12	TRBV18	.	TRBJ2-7	CASSAQLYEQYF	TGTGCCAGCTCCGCTCAACTTTACGAGCAGTACTTC
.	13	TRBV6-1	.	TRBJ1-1	CASSEAENTEAFF	TGTGCCAGCAGTGAAGCGGAGAACACTGAAGCTTTCTTT
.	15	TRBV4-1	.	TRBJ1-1	CASSQTISMNTEAFF	TGCGCCAGCAGCCAAACGATCTCCATGAACACTGAAGCTTTCTTT
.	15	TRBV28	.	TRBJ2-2	CASSFPQQNTGELFF	TGTGCCAGCAGTTTTCCGCAACAAAACACCGGGGAGCTGTTTTTT
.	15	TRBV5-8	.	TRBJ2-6	CASSLGFSGANVLTF	TGTGCCAGCAGCTTGGGGTTCTCTGGGGCCAACGTCCTGACTTTC
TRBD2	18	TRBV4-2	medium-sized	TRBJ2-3	CASSQGLAGGPGTDTQYF	TGTGCCAGCAGCCAAGGACTAGCGGGAGGGCCTGGCACAGATACGCAGTATTTT
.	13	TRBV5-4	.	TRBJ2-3	CASSQDYTDTQYF	TGTGCCAGCAGCCAGGACTACACAGATACGCAGTATTTT
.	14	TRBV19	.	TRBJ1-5	CASSIRGGDQPQHF	TGTGCCAGTAGTATTAGAGGGGGAGATCAGCCCCAGCATTTT
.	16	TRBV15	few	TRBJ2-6	CATSRDIGTGANVLTF	TGTGCCACCAGCAGAGATATCGGGACCGGGGCCAACGTCCTGACTTTC
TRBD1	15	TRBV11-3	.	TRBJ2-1	CASSLGQGAVNEQFF	TGTGCCAGCAGCTTAGGACAGGGGGCGGTGAATGAGCAGTTCTTC
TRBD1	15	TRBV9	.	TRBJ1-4	CASSVADRVSEKLFF	TGTGCCAGCAGCGTAGCTGACAGGGTTAGTGAAAAACTGTTTTTT
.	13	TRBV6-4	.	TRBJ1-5	CASSDREGQPQHF	TGTGCCAGCAGTGACAGGGAAGGACAGCCCCAGCATTTT
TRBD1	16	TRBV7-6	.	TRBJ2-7	CASSRSFQGDSYEQYF	TGTGCCAGCAGCCGTAGCTTCCAGGGGGATAGCTACGAGCAGTACTTC
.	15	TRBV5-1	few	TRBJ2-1	CASSSRPPSSGEQFF	TGCGCCAGCAGCTCCCGGCCACCCTCAAGCGGTGAGCAGTTCTTC